Listed here are 10 T cell receptor beta chains from one sample, sequenced in a study of immune evolution from preneoplasia to lung adenocarcinoma. TCRdb keeps only in-frame clones here, not all; method: immunoSEQ multiplex PCR. The sample lists roughly 5,400 clones; approximately 86% were seen once. The source material was FFPE invasive lung adenocarcinoma tissue. These receptors were collected from a person aged 50-70 years with lung adenocarcinoma.

The count of this clone is one. V gene TRBV27 combines with J gene TRBJ1-1, with 10 bases matching TRBD1. CDR3 length: 14 residues. J lost 5 bases, V lost 6 bases, and 6 bases had no gene match. From germline, CDR1 is MNHEY and CDR2 SMNVEV (reference sequence). Here the CDR3 DNA reads TGTGCCAGCAGCTTGAGGACAGGGGGGACTGAAGCTTTCTTT. Translating it yields CASSLRTGGTEAFF.

The rearrangement uses TRBV2 and TRBJ2-5; 7 bases line up with TRBD2. Trimming took 6 bases from V and 5 from J; bases not matched to a gene: 9. The CDR3 contains 14 residues. Per germline, CDR1 SNHLY and CDR2 FYNNEI. CDR3 in amino acids: CASRTGTKEETQYF. The CDR3 DNA follows: TGTGCCAGCAGGACCGGGACTAAAGAGGAGACCCAGTACTTC.

This clone was found once. The genes are TRBV30 and TRBJ1-5; D is uncertain. The V end lost 0 bases, the J end lost 4 bases, and 7 bases lay between the germline ends. CDR1 is GTSNPN, CDR2 SVGIG, per germline (reference sequence). The length of the CDR3 is 13 residues. The CDR3 region is CAWSVDGNQPQHF. CDR3 DNA: TGTGCCTGGAGTGTGGACGGGAATCAGCCCCAGCATTTT.

The rearrangement uses TRBV7-2 and TRBJ2-7; 7 nucleotides line up with TRBD2. The CDR3 is 14 residues long. Looked up from germline, CDR1 is SGHTA and CDR2 is FQGNSA. V trimming: 8 bases; J trimming: 0 bases; junction bases outside the gene matches: 7. This CDR3 is CASGTGRSSYEQYF. The CDR3 coding sequence is TGTGCCAGCGGAACCGGGAGGAGCTCCTACGAGCAGTACTTC.

V usage is TRBV30 and J usage is TRBJ2-7, with D possibly TRBD2 on 7 matching bases. The germline V gene has CDR1 GTSNPN and CDR2 SVGIG (reference sequence). The CDR3 has 14 amino acids. The V end lost 6 bases, the J end lost 3 bases, and 18 bases lay between the germline ends. The CDR3: CACEGRGPGYEQYF. The CDR3 DNA reads TGTGCCTGCGAGGGGCGGGGGCCAGGCTACGAGCAGTACTTC.

The chain uses TRBV7-6 and TRBJ2-1; D unclear. The CDR3 is made up of 13 amino acids. Germline assignment: CDR1 SGHVS and CDR2 FNYEAQ. Trimming took 2 bases from V and 7 from J, leaving 9 bases between them. Here the CDR3 DNA reads TGTGCCAGCAGCTTAAATAGGCAAAATGAGCAGTTCTTC. Encoded protein: CASSLNRQNEQFF.

The CDR3 region is CASSPGGSWNEQFF. The CDR3 DNA is TGTGCCAGCTCACCCGGAGGGAGTTGGAATGAGCAGTTCTTC. The chain carries TRBV18 and TRBJ2-1; possible D gene TRBD2, 6 bases. V was clipped by 3 bases and J by 7 bases, with 13 bases between them. The germline V gene has CDR1 KGHSH and CDR2 LQKENI. This CDR3 region has 14 residues.

J is TRBJ2-7 and V is TRBV6-1; 13 bases line up with TRBD2. CDR3 length equals 19 residues. The germline V gene has CDR1 MNHNS and CDR2 SASEGT. The V segment lost 3 bases and the J segment 2 bases; nucleotides outside the gene matches: 13. For the CDR3, the DNA is TGTGCCAGCAGTGAGGGGCTACCGGGACTAGCGGGATTCACCTACGAGCAGTACTTC. It specifies CASSEGLPGLAGFTYEQYF.

V and J are TRBV15 and TRBJ2-7; D ambiguous. Germline assignment: CDR1 LNHNV and CDR2 YYDKDF (reference sequence). Trimming shortened V by 1 base and J by 0 bases, and 13 bases separated the two germline ends. This CDR3 is 16 amino acids long. The CDR3 reads CATSRGNDINSYEQYF. The CDR3 region has the DNA TGTGCCACCAGCAGAGGGAACGATATTAACTCCTACGAGCAGTACTTC.

Here the CDR3 DNA reads TGTGCCAGCAGCTTAAGTGCTAGCGGTTCCTACGAGCAGTACTTC. Its translation is CASSLSASGSYEQYF. The chain employs TRBV7-3 and TRBJ2-7; 7 bases map to TRBD2. CDR3 length equals 15 residues. V shed 1 base, J shed 1 base, and the junction held 4 bases outside the gene matches. Germline-derived CDR1 and CDR2 are SGHTA and FQGTGA.